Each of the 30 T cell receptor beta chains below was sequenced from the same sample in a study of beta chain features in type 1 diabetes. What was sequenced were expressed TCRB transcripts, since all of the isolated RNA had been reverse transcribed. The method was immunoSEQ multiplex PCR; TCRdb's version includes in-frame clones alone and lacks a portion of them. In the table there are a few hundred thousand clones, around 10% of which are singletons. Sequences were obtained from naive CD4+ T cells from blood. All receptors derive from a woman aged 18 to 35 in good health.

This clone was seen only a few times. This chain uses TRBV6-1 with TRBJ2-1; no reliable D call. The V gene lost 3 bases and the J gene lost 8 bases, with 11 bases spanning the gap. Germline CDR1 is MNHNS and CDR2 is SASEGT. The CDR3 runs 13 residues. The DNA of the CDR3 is TGTGCCAGCAGTGAGAACTTGGGCGATGAGCAGTTCTTC. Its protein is CASSENLGDEQFF.

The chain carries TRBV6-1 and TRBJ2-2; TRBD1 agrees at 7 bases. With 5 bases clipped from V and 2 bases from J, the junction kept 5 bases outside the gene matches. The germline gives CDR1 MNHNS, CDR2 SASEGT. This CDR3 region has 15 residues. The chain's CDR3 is CASSIGTVNTGELFF. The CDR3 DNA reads TGTGCCAGCAGTATTGGGACAGTAAACACCGGGGAGCTGTTTTTT.

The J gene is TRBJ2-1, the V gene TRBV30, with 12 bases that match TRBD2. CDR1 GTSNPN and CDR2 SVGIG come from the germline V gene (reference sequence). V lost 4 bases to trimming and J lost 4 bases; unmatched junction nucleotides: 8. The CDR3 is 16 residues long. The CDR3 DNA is TGTGCCTGGAAGGCTAGCGGGAGGGCCGGGTACAATGAGCAGTTCTTC. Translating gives CAWKASGRAGYNEQFF.

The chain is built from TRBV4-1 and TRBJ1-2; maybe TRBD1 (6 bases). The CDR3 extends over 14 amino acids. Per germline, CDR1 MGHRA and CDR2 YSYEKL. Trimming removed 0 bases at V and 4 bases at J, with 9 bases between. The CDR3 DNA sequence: TGCGCCAGCAGCCAAGAGGGGGCTACCTATGGCTACACCTTC. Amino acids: CASSQEGATYGYTF.

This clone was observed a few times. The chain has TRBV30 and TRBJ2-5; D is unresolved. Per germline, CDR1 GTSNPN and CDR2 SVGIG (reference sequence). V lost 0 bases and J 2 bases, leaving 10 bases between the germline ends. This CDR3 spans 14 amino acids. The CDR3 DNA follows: TGTGCCTGGAGTGTTTCGAGCAAGCAAGAGACCCAGTACTTC. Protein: CAWSVSSKQETQYF.

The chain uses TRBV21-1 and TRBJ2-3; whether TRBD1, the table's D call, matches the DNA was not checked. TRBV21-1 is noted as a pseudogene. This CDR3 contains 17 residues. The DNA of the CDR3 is TGTGCCAGCAGCAAGGAGGCCTACAGGGAAGACACAGATACGCAGTATTTT. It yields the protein CASSKEAYREDTDTQYF.

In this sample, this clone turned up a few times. CDR3 DNA: TGCGCCAGCAGTGAGTCTCCCGGGGGGAACACCGGGGAGCTGTTTTTT. Protein product: CASSESPGGNTGELFF. The chain joins TRBV10-1 to TRBJ2-2; perhaps TRBD2 as D (6 bases). This CDR3 comprises 16 residues. CDR1 is WNHNN, CDR2 SYGVQD, per germline (reference sequence). V was pared by 0 bases and J by 1 base, with 9 bases between.

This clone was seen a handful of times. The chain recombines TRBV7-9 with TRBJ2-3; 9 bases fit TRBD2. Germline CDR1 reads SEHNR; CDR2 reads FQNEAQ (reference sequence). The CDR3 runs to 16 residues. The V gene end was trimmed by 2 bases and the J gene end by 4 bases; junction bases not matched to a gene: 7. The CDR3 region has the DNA TGTGCCAGCAGCTTACGACTAGCGGTGACCGCAGATACGCAGTATTTT. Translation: CASSLRLAVTADTQYF.

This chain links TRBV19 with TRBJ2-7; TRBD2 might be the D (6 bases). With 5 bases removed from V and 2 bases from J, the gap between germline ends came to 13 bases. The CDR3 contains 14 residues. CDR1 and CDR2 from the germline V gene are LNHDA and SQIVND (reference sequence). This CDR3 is CASSSPGVTYEQYF. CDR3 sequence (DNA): TGTGCCAGTAGTTCCCCGGGAGTAACCTACGAGCAGTACTTC.

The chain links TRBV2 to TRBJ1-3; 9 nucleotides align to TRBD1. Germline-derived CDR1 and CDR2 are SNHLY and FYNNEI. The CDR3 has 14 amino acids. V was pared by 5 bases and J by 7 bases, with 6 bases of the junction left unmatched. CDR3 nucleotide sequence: TGTGCCAGCAGTCTACAGGGGGCCGGGAACACCATATATTTT. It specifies CASSLQGAGNTIYF.

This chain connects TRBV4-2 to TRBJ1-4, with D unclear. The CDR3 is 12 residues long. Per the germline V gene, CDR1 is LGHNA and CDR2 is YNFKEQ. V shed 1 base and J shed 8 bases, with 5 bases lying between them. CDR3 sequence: CASSQVAEKLFF. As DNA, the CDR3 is TGTGCCAGCAGCCAAGTTGCGGAAAAACTGTTTTTT.

DNA of the CDR3: TGCGCCAGCAGTGTCCAGGGACTAGCTTTAGAGACCCAGTACTTC. This encodes CASSVQGLALETQYF. J is TRBJ2-5 and V is TRBV10-1, with TRBD2 matching 9 bases. The V gene's germline CDR1 is WNHNN and CDR2 SYGVQD (reference sequence). The CDR3 is 15 amino acids. V gave up 4 bases and J gave up 4 bases; unmatched junction bases: 7.

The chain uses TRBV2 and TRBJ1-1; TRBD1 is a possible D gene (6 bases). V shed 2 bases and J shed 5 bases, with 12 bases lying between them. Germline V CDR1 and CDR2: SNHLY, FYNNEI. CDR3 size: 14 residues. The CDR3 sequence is CASSERTGWTEAFF. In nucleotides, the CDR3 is TGTGCCAGCAGTGAACGTACAGGGTGGACTGAAGCTTTCTTT.

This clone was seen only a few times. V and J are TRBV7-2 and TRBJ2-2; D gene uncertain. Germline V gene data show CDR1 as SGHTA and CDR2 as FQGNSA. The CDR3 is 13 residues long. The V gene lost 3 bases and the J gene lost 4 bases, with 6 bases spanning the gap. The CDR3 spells CASSLASTGELFF. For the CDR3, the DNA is TGTGCCAGCAGCTTGGCCAGCACCGGGGAGCTGTTTTTT.

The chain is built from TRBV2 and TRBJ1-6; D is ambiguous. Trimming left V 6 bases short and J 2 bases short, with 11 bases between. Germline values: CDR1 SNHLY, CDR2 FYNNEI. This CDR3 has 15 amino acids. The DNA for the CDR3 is TGTGCCAGCAGAAAAGGAGTTCCCTATAATTCACCCCTCCACTTT. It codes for CASRKGVPYNSPLHF.

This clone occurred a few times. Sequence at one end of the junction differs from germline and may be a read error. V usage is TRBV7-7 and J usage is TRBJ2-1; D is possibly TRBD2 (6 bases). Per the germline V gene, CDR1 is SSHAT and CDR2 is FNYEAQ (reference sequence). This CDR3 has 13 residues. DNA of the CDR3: TGTGCTAGCAGCCCGGGACTGAACAATGAGCAGTTCTTC. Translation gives CASSPGLNNEQFF.

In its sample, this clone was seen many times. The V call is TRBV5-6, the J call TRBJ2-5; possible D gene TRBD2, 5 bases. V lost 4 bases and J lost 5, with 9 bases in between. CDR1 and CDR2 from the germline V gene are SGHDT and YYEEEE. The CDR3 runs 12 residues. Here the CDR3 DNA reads TGTGCCAGCAGCCGGACGGGGGAGACCCAGTACTTC. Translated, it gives CASSRTGETQYF.

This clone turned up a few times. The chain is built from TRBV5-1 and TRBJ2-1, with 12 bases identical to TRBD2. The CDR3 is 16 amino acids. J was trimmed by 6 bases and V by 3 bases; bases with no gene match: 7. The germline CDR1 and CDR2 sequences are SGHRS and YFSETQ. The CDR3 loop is CASSSGGLAGLNEQFF. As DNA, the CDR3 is TGCGCCAGCAGCTCTGGGGGACTAGCGGGTCTCAATGAGCAGTTCTTC.

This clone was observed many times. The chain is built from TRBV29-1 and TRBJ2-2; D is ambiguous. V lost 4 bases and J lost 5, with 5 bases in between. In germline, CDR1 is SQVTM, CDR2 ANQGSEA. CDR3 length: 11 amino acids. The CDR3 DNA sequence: TGCAGCGTTGTGCGGACCGGGGAGCTGTTTTTT. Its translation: CSVVRTGELFF.

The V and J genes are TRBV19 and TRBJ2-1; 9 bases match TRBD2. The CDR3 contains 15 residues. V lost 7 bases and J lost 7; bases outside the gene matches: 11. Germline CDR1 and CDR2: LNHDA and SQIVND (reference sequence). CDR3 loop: CASNALAGAMNEQFF. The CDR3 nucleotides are TGTGCCAGTAATGCCTTAGCGGGGGCTATGAATGAGCAGTTCTTC.

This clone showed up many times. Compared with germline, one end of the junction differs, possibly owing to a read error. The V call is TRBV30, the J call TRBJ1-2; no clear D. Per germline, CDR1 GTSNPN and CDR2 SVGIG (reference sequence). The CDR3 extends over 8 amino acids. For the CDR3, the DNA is TGTGCCTGGAGAATCGGGGACTTC. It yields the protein CAWRIGDF.

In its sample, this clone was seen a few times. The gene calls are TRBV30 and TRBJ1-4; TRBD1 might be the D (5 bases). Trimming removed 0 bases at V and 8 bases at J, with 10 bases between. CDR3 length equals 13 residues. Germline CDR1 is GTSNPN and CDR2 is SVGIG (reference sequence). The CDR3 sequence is CAWSVTGSEKLFF. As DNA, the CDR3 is TGTGCCTGGAGTGTAACAGGATCGGAAAAACTGTTTTTT.

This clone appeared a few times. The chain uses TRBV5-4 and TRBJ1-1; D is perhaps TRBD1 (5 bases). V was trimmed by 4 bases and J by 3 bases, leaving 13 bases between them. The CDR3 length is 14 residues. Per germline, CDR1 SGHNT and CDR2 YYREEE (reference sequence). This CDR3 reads CASSPWGDHTEAFF. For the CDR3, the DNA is TGTGCCAGCAGCCCTTGGGGGGATCACACTGAAGCTTTCTTT.

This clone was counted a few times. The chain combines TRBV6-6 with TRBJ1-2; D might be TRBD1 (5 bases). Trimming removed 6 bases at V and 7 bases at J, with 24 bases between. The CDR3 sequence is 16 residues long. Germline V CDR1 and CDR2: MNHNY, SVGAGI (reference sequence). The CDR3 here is CASRGGTGTPEVGYTF. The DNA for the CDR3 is TGTGCCAGCAGGGGAGGAACCGGGACGCCCGAGGTTGGCTACACCTTC.

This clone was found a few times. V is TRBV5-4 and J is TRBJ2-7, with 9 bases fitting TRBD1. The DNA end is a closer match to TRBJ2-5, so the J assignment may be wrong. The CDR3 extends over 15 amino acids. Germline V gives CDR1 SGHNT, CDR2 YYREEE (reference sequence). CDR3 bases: TGTGCCAGCAGGACAGGGACAGGGAGTCGAGAGACCCAGTACTTC. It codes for CASRTGTGSRETQYF.

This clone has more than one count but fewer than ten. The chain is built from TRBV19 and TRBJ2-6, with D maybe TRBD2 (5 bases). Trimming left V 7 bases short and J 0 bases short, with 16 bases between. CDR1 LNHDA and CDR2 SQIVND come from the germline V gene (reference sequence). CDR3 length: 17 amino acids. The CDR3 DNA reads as TGTGCCAGTACCATGACGGGAACGATCTCTGGGGCCAACGTCCTGACTTTC. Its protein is CASTMTGTISGANVLTF.

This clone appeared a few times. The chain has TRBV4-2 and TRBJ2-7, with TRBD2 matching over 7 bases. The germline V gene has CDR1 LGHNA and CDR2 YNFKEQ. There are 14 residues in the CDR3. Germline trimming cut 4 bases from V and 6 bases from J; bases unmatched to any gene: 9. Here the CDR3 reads CASSRGGRSTEQYF. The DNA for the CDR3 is TGTGCCAGCAGCCGAGGCGGGAGAAGTACCGAGCAGTACTTC.

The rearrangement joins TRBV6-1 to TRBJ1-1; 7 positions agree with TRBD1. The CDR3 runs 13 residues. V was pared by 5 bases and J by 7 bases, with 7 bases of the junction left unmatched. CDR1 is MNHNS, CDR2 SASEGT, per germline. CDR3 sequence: CASSLGTASEAFF. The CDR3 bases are TGTGCCAGCAGTCTAGGGACAGCCAGTGAAGCTTTCTTT.

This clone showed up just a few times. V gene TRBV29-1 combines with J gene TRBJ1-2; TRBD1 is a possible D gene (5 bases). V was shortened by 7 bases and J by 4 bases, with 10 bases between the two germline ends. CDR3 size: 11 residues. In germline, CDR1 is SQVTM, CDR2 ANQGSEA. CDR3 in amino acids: CSAGGGYGYTF. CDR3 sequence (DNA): TGCAGCGCCGGGGGAGGCTATGGCTACACCTTC.

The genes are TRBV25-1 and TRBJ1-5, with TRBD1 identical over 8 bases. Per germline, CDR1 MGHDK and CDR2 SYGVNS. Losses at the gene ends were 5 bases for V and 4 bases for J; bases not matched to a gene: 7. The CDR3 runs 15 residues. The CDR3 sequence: CASSKGTGSNQPQHF. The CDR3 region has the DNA TGTGCCAGCAGTAAAGGGACAGGAAGTAATCAGCCCCAGCATTTT.